The TCR beta chain under discussion was sequenced for a study of shared clonotypes between healthy human individuals. Study-wide points: Shared clonotypes: approximately 5.3% naive CD4, approximately 3.4% naive CD8, 2% to 2.5% memory CD4, approximately 0.37% memory CD8.

Points on this clone: The antigen is undetermined.

Germline-derived CDR1 and CDR2 are SGHTA and FQGNSA. Trimming removed 1 base at V and 4 bases at J, with 11 bases between. The length of the CDR3 is 15 residues. Sequencing used immunoSEQ multiplex PCR; TCRdb keeps in-frame clones, though not all of them. The sample has approximately 740,000 clones, 74% seen once. The chain employs TRBV7-2 and TRBJ1-5; D unclear. The sample comprised memory CD4+ T cells sorted from blood. Documented subset: CD45RA-negative fraction. The origin of this receptor is a woman in her 30s in good health. The CDR3 region has the DNA TGTGCCAGCAGCTTAGGTTCGGTACCGAATCAGCCCCAGCATTTT. This translates into CASSLGSVPNQPQHF.